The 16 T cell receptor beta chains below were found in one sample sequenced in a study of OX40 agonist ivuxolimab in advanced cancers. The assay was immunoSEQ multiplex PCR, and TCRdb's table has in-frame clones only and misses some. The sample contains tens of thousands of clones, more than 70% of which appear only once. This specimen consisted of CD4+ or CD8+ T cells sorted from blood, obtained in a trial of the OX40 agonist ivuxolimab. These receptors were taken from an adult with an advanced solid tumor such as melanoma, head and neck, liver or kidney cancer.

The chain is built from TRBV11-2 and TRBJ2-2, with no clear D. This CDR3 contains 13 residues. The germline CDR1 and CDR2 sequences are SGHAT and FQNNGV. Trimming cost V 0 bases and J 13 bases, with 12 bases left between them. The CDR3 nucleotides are TGTGCCAGCAGCTTAGACTTACGGCTTGGGCTGTTTTTT. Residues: CASSLDLRLGLFF.

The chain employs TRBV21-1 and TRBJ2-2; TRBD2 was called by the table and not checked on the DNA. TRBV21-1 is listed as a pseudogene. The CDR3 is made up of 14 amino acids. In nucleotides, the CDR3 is TGTGCCAGCAGCAAAGTTATAGCCCCCGGGGAGCTGTTTTTT. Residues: CASSKVIAPGELFF.

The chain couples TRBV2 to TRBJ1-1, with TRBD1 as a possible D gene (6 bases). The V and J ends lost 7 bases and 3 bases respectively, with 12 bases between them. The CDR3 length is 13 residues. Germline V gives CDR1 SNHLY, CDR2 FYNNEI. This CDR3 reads CASTGGQDTEAFF. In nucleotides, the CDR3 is TGTGCCAGCACGGGGGGGCAGGACACTGAAGCTTTCTTT.

The CDR3 sequence: CASSLGLAGGYSYNEQFF. The CDR3 coding sequence is TGCGCCAGCAGCTTAGGACTAGCGGGGGGATACTCCTACAATGAGCAGTTCTTC. J is TRBJ2-1 and V is TRBV5-1; 14 nucleotides match TRBD2. The CDR3 loop spans 18 amino acids. Looked up from germline, CDR1 is SGHRS and CDR2 is YFSETQ. J gave up 0 bases and V 2 bases, and 4 bases lay outside the gene matches.

The CDR3 loop reads CASSLTGVGSPLHF. The CDR3 bases are TGCGCCAGCAGCCTGACAGGGGTTGGTTCACCCCTCCACTTT. The V gene is TRBV10-1, the J gene TRBJ1-6, with 8 bases that match TRBD1. Germline V gives CDR1 WNHNN, CDR2 SYGVQD (reference sequence). This CDR3 spans 14 amino acids. Trimming took 6 bases from V and 9 from J; bases not matched to a gene: 7.

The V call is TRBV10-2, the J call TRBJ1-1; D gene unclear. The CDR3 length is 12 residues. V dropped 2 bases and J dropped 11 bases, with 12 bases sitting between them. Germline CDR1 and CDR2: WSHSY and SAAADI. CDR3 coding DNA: TGCGCCAGCAGTGAGCCCCAGAGCACCGCTTTCTTT. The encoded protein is CASSEPQSTAFF.

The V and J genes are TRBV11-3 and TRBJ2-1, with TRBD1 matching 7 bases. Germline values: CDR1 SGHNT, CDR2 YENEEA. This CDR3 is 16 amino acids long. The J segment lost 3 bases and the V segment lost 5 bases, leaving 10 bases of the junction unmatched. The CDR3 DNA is TGTGCCAGCAGCCAACAGGGGTCAGTTGGCTACAATGAGCAGTTCTTC. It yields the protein CASSQQGSVGYNEQFF.

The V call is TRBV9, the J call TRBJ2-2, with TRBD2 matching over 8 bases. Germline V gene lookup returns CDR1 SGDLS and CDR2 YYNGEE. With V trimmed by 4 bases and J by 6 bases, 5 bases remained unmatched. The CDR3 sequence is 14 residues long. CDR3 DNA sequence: TGTGCCAGCAGCATTAGCGGGACCGCCGGGGAGCTGTTTTTT. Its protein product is CASSISGTAGELFF.

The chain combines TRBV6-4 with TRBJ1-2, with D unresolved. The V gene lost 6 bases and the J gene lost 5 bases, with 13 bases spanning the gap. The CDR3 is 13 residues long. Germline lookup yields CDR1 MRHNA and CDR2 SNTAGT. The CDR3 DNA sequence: TGTGCCAGCAGAACCCCTCGTGGGTATGGCTACACCTTC. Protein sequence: CASRTPRGYGYTF.

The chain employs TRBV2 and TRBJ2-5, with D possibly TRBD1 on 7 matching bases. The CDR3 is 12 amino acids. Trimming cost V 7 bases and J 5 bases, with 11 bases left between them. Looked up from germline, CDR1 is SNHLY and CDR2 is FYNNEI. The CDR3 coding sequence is TGTGCCAGCACAGGGGGGCCGGAGACCCAGTACTTC. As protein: CASTGGPETQYF.

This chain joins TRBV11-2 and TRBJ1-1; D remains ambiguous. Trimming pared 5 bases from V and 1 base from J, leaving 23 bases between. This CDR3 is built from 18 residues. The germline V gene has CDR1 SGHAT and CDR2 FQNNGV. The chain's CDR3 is CASSVRASLLFTNTEAFF. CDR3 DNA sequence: TGTGCCAGCAGCGTAAGGGCTTCTCTCCTCTTTACGAACACTGAAGCTTTCTTT. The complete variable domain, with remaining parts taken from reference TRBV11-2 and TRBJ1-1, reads EAGVAQSPRYKIIEKRQSVAFWCNPISGHATLYWYQQILGQGPKLLIQFQNNGVVDDSQLPKDRFSAERLKGVDSTLKIQPAKLEDSAVYLCASSVRASLLFTNTEAFFGQGTRLTVV.

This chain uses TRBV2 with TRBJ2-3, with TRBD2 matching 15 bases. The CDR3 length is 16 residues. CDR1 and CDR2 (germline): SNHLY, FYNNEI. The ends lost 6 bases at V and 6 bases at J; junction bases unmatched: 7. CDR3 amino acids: CASREGLAGGRDTQYF. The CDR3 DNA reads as TGTGCCAGCAGGGAGGGACTAGCGGGGGGTAGGGATACGCAGTATTTT.

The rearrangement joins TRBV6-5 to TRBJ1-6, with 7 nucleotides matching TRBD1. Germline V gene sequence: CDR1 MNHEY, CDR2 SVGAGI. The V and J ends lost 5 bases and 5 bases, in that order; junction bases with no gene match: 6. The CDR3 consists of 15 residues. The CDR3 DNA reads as TGTGCCAGCAGTCGACGGACAGGCAATAATTCACCCCTCCACTTT. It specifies CASSRRTGNNSPLHF.

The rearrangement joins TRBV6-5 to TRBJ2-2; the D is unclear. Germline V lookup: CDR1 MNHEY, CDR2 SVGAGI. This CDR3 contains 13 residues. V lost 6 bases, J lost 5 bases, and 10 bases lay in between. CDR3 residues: CASRFDQTGELFF. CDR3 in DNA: TGTGCCAGCAGATTCGACCAAACCGGGGAGCTGTTTTTT.

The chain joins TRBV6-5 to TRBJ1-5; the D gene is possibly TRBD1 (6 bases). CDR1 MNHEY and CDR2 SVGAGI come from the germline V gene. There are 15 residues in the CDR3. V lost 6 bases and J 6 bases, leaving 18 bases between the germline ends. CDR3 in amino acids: CASSLDREGVQPQHF. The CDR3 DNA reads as TGTGCCAGCAGCCTAGACCGGGAGGGGGTTCAGCCCCAGCATTTT.

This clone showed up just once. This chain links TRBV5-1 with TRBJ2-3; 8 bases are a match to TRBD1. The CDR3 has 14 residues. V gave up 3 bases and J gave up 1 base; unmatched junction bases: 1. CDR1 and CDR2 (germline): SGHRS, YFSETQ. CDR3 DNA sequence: TGCGCCAGCAGCTCGGGACAGGGCACAGATACGCAGTATTTT. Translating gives CASSSGQGTDTQYF. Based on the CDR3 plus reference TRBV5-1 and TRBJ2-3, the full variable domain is KAGVTQTPRYLIKTRGQQVTLSCSPISGHRSVSWYQQTPGQGLQFLFEYFSETQRNKGNFPGRFSGRQFSNSRSEMNVSTLELGDSALYLCASSSGQGTDTQYFGPGTRLTVL.